This T cell receptor (beta chain) was found in a study of OX40 agonist ivuxolimab in advanced cancers. Study overall: Enrolled patients in dose escalation had cancers that were hepatocellular carcinoma, melanoma, renal cell or head and neck cancer. Overall study results and limits: Clonal expansion was among the lowest in partial responders at 0.1-3.0 mg/kg, especially CD8+.

Of note for this clone: Its specificity is unknown.

Method: immunoSEQ multiplex PCR; TCRdb's copy keeps in-frame clones and lacks some. This sample has about 100,000 clones, with about 86% found just once. Per the germline V gene, CDR1 is MNHNS and CDR2 is SASEGT. The CDR3 totals 10 residues. The V end was cut by 4 bases, the J end by 6 bases, with 1 base between. The starting material was CD4+ or CD8+ T cells sorted from blood, obtained in a trial of the OX40 agonist ivuxolimab. The sequence derives from an adult with an advanced solid tumor such as melanoma, head and neck, liver or kidney cancer. This chain connects TRBV6-1 to TRBJ1-5; the D is unclear. For the CDR3, the DNA is TGTGCCAGCAGTGTTCAGCCCCAGCATTTT. Its protein product is CASSVQPQHF.